Given below is one T cell receptor (beta chain) in context. Its antigen is unidentified. This specimen comes from a study of breast tumors, draining lymph nodes, adjacent tissues. Study outcomes and limitations: That most tumor T cells come from lymph nodes remained unproven.

The CDR3 covers 16 residues. Germline assignment: CDR1 MGHRA and CDR2 YSYEKL. The V and J ends lost 0 bases and 9 bases respectively, with 15 bases between them. Using its own MiXCR run on the multiplex PCR reads, TCRdb lists one record per CDR3 protein. The sample shows approximately 63,000 distinct CDR3 sequences, 57% of them seen only once. The chain has TRBV4-1 and TRBJ1-6; no clear D. The material sequenced was breast tumor tissue. The TCR was taken from a female donor with breast cancer. Some clones in this sample may be carry-over from other donors' samples. This chain's CDR3 is CASSQDLRRIGSPLHF. Here the CDR3 DNA reads TGCGCCAGCAGCCAAGATCTCCGGCGTATAGGTTCACCCCTCCACTTT.